This TCR beta chain was sequenced during a study of CXCR3-negative and CXCR3-positive naive CD8 T cells. UMI-labeled TRB cDNA libraries were prepared by 5' RACE. From the 5' RACE reads, TCRdb lists one entry per CDR3 protein and no DNA. The sample holds over 100,000 distinct CDR3 sequences. Study outcomes and limitations: Similar levels of surface CD5 were seen between naive subsets; TCR strength was inferred from TRB CDR3 properties. Partly lower CXCR3 expression followed cryopreservation, and most assays relied on fresh PBMCs.

With 300,000 cells each, the CD8+ T cell subsets were individually sorted in triplicate. As regards this clonotype: What it binds is not known.

CDR1 is DFQATT, CDR2 SNEGSKA, per germline (reference sequence). This CDR3 spans 14 amino acids. This TCR derives from a human donor in good health. Some clones in this sample may be carry-over from other donors' samples. The J gene is TRBJ2-7, the V gene TRBV20-1; TCRdb's assignment of TRBD2 cannot be checked, as there is no DNA. Sequenced sample: naive CXCR3- CD8+ T cells from blood. Sample subset: CD45RO-CCR7+CD27+CD95- naive CD8+ T cells lacking CXCR3 (TNR3-). This CDR3 reads CSARVGGVRYEQYF.